This T cell receptor beta chain was documented in a study of T cells after yellow fever vaccination. Study results and caveats: Once the booster was given, most primary-vaccination clones reappeared, at just over 95% for CD4 and roughly 90% for CD8. Contaminating bulk clonotypes could be abundant in FACS-sorted repertoires.

TCRdb re-called the 5' RACE reads through MiXCR, storing one row per CDR3 protein. The repertoire consists of under 550,000 distinct CDR3 sequences, with just over 20% occurring once and the leading ten covering roughly a sixth. This clonotype showed up just a few times. What it binds is not known. V was pared by 6 bases and J by 2 bases, with 18 bases between. The CDR3 consists of 15 residues. Per germline, CDR1 SGHRS and CDR2 YFSETQ. This receptor was obtained from a man between 18 and 35 years old who received the YFV17D yellow fever vaccine. The sample in question was PBMCs, obtained roughly 20 days after the first yellow fever vaccination. The chain couples TRBV5-1 to TRBJ2-7; D is perhaps TRBD1 or TRBD2 (6 bases each). The CDR3 loop is CASTYYTGAAYEQYF. The CDR3 nucleotides are TGCGCCAGCACATACTACACGGGGGCCGCCTACGAGCAGTACTTC.